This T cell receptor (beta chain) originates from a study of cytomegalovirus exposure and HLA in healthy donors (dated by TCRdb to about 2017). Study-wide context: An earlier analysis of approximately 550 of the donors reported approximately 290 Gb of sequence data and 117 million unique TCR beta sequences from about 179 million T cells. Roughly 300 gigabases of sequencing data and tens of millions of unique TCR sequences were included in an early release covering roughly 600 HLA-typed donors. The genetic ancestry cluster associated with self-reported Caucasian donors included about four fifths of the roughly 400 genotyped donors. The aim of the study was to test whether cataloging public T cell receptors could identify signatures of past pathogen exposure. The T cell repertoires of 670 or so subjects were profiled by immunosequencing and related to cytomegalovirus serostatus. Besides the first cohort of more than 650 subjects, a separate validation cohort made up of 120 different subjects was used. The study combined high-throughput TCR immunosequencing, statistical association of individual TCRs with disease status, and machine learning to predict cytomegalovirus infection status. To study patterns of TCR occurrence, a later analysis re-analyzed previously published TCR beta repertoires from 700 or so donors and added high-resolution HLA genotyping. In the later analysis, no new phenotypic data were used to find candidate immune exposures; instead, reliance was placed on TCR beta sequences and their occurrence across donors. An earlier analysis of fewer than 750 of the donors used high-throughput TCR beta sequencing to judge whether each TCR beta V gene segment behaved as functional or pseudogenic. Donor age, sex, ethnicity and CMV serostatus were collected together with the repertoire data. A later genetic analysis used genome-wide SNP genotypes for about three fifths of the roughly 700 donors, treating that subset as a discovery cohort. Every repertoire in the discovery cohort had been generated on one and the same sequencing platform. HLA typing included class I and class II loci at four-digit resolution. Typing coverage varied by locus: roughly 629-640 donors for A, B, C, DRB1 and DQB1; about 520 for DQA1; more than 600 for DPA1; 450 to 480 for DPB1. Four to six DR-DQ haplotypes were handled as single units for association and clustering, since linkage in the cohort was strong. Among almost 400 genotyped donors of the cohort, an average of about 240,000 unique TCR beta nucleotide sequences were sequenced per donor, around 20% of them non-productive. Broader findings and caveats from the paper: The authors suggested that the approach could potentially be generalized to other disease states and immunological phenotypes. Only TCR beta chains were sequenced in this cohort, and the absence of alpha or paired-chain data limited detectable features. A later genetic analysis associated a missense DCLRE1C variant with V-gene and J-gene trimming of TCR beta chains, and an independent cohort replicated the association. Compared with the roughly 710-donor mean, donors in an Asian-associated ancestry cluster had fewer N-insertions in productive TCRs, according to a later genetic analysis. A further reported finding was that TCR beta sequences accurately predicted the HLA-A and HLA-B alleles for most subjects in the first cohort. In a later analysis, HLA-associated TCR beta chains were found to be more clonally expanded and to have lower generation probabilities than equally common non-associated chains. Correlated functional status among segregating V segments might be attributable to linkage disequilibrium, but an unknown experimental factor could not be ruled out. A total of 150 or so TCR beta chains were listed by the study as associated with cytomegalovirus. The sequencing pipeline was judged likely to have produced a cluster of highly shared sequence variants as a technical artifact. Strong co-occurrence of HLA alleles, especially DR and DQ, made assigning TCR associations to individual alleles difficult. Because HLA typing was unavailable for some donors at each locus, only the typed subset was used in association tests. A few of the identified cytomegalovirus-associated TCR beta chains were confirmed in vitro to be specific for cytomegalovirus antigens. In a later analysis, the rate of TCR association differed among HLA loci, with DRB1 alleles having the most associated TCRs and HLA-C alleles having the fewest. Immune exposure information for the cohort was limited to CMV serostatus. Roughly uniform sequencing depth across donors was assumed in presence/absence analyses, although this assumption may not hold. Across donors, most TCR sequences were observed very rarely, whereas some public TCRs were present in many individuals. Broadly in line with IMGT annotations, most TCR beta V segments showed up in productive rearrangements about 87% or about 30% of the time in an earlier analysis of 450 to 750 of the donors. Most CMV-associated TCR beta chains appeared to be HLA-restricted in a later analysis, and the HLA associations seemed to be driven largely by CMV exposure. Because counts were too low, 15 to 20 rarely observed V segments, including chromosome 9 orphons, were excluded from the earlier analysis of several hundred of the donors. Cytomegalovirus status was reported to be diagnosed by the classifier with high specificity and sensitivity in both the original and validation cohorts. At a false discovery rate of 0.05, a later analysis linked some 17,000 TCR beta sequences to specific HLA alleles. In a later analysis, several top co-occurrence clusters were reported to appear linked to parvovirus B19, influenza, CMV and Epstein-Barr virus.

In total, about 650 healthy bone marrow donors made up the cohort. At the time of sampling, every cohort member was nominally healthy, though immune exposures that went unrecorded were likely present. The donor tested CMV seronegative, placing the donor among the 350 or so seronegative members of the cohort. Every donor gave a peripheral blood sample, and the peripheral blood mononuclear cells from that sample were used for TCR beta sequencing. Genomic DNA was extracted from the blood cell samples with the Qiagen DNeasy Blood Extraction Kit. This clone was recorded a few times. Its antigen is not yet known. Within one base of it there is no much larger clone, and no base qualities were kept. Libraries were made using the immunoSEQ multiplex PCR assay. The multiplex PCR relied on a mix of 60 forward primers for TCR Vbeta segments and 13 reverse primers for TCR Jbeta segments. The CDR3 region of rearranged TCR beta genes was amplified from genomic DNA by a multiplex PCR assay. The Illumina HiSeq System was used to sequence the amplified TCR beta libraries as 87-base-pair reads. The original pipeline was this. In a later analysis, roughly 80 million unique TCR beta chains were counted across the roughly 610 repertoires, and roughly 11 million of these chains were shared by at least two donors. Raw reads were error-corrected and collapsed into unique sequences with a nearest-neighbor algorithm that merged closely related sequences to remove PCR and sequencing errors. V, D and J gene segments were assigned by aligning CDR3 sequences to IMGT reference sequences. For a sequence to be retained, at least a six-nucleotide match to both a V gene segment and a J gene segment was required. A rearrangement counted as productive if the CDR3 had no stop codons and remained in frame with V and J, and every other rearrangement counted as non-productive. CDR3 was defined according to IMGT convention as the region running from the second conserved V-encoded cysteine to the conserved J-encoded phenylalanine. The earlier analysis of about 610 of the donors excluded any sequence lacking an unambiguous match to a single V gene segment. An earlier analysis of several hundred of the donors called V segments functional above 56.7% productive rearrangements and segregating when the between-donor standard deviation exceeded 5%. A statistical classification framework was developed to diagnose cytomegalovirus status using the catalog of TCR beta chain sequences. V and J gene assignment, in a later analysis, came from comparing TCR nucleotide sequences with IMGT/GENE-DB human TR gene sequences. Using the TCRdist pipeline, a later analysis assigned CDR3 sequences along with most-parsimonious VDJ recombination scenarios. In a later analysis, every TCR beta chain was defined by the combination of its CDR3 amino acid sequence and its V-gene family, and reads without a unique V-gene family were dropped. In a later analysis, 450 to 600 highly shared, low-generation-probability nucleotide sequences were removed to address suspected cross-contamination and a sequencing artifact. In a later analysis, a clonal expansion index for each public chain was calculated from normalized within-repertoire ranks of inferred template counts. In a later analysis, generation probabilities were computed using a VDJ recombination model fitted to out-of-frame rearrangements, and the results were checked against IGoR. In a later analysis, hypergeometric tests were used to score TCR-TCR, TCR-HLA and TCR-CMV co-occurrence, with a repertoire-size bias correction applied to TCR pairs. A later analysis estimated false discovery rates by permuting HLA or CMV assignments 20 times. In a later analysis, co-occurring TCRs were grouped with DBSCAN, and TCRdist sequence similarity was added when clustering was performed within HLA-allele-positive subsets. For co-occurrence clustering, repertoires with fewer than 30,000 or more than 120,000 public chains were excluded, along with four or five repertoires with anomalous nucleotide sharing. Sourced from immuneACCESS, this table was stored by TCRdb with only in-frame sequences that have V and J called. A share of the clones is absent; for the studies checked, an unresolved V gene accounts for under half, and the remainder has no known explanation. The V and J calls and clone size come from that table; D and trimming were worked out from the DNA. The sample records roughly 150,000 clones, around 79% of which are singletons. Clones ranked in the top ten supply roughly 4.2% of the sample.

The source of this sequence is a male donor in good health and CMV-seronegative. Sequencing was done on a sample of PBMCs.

The CDR3 reads as follows: CASSGGHGTEAFF. The sequenced DNA: TGTGCCAGCAGTGGAGGCCACGGGACTGAAGCTTTCTTT. The rearrangement joined TRBV28 to TRBJ1-1, with the D segment identity uncertain. V lost 5 bases and J lost 5 bases; the stretch between them is 12 bases long. From the cysteine through the phenylalanine, the CDR3 covers 13 amino acids. The sequence is cut down to CDR3 DNA, 39 bases in frame from base 1. CDR1 and CDR2, looked up from the germline V gene, are MDHEN and SYDVKM.